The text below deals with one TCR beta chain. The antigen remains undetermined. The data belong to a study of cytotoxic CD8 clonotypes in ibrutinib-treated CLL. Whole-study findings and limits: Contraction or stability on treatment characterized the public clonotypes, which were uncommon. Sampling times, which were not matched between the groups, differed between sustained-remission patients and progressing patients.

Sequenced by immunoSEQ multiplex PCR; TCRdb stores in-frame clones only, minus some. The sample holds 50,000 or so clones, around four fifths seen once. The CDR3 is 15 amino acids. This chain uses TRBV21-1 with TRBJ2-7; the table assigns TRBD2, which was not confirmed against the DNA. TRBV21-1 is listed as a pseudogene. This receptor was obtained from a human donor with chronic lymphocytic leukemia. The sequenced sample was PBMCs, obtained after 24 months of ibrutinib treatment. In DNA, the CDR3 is TGTGCCAGCAGCAAAGTTAGCGGGAGCTCCTACGAGCAGTACTTC. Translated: CASSKVSGSSYEQYF.